These T cell receptor beta chains were read from a single sample in a study of cytomegalovirus exposure and HLA in healthy donors. The method was immunoSEQ multiplex PCR; TCRdb's version includes in-frame clones alone and lacks a portion of them. The table includes more than 110,000 clones, 60% to 80% detected once. The sample consisted of PBMCs. These receptors originate from a woman between 50 and 59 years old in good health and CMV-seronegative. Each CDR3 is given with its conserved first and last residue. D genes are given only for firm matches. Where a row states a size, it is once, few, many or the class of an expanded clone; other rows omit it.

len	v_gene	d_gene	abundance	j_gene	CDR3aa	CDR3nt
16	TRBV7-2	-	-	TRBJ1-4	CASSLRSGGANEKLFF	TGTGCCAGCAGCCTCCGGTCCGGGGGGGCTAATGAAAAACTGTTTTTT
16	TRBV19	-	once	TRBJ1-5	CASSPGTPGSNQPQHF	TGTGCCAGTAGTCCTGGGACACCAGGTAGCAATCAGCCCCAGCATTTT
14	TRBV28	-	-	TRBJ1-6	CASNLVSSSRPLHF	TGTGCCAGCAATCTAGTTTCCTCAAGTAGACCCCTCCACTTT
15	TRBV5-1	-	-	TRBJ2-3	CASSPGGSGTDTQYF	TGCGCCAGCAGCCCAGGGGGGTCGGGCACAGATACGCAGTATTTT
13	TRBV2	TRBD2	-	TRBJ2-3	CADSGGHTDTQYF	TGTGCCGACTCGGGGGGGCACACAGATACGCAGTATTTT
19	TRBV12-5	-	-	TRBJ2-4	CASGPPRGPDGWAKNIQYF	TGTGCTAGTGGTCCGCCCAGGGGCCCAGATGGTTGGGCCAAAAACATTCAGTACTTC
14	TRBV11-1	TRBD2	-	TRBJ2-7	CASSLERDTYEQYF	TGTGCCAGCAGCTTAGAGCGGGATACCTACGAGCAGTACTTC
15	TRBV2	-	-	TRBJ2-7	CASSEGQGPFYEQYF	TGTGCCAGCAGTGAAGGGCAGGGGCCCTTCTACGAGCAGTACTTC
13	TRBV6-4	TRBD1	-	TRBJ1-1	CASSPGQGLEAFF	TGTGCCAGCAGCCCGGGACAGGGGCTTGAAGCTTTCTTT
15	TRBV4-2	-	-	TRBJ2-1	CASSQVPGVGDEQFF	TGTGCCAGCAGCCAAGTTCCGGGGGTCGGAGATGAGCAGTTCTTC